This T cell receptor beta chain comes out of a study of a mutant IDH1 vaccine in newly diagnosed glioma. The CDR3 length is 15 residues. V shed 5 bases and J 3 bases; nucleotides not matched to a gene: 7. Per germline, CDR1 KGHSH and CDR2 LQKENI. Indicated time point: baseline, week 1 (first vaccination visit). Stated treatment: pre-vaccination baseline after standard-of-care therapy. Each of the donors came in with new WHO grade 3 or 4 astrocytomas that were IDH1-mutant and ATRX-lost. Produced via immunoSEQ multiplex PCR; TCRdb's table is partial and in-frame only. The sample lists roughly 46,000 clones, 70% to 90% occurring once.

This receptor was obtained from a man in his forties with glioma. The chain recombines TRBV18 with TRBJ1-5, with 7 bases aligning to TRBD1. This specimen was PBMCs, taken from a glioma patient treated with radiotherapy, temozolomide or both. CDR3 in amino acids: CASSMGQNLNQPQHF. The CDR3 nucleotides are TGTGCCAGCTCAATGGGACAGAACCTCAATCAGCCCCAGCATTTT.